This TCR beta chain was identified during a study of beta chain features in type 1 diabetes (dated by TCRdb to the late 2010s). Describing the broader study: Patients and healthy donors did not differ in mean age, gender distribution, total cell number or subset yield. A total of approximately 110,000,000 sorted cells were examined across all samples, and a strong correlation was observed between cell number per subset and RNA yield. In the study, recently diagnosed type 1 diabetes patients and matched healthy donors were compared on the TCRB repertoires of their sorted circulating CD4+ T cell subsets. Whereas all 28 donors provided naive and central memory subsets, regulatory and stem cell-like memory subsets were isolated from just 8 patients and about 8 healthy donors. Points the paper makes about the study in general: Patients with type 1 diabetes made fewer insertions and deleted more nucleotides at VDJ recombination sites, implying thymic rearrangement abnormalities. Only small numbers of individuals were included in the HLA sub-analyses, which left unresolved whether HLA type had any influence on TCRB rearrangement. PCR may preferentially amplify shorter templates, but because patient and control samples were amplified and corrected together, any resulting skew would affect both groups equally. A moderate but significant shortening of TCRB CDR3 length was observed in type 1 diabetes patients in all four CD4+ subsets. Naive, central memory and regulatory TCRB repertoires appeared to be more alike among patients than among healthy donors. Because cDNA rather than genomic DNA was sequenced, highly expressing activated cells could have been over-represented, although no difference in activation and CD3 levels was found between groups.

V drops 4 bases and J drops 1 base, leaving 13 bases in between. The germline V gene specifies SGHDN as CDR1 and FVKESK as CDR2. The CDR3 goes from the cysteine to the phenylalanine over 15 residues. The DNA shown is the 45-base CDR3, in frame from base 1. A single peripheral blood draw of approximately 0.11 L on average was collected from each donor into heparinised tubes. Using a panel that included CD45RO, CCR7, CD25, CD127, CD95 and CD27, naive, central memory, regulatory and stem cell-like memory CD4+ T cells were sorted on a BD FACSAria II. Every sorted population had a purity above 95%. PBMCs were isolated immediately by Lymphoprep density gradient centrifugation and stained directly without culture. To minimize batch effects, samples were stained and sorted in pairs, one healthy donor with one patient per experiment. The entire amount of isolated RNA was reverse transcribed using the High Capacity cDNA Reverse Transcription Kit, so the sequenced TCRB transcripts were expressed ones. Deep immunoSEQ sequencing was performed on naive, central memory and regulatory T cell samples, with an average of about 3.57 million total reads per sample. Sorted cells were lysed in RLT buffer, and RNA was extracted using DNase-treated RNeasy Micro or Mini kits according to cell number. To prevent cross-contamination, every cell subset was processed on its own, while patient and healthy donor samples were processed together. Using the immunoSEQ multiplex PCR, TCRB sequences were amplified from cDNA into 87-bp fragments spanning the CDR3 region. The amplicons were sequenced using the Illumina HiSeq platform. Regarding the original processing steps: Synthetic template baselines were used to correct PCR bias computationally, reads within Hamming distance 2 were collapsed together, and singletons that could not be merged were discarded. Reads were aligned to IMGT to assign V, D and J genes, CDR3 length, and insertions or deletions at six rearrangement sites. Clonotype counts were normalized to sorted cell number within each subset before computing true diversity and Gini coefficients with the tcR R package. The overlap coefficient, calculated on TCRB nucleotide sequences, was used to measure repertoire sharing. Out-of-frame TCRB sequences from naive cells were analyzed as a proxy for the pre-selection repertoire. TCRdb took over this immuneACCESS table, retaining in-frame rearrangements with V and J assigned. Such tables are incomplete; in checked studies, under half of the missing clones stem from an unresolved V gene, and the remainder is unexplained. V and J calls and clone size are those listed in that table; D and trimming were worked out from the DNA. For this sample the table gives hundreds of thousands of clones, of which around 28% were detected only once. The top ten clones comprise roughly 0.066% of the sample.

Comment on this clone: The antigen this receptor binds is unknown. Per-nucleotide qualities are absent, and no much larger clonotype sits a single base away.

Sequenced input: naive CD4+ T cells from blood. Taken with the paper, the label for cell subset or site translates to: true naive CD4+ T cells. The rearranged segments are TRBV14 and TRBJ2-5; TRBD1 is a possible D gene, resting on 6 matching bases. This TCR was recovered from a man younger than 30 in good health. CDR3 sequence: CASSPGERLQETQYF. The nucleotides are TGTGCCAGCAGCCCAGGGGAGCGCCTCCAAGAGACCCAGTACTTC. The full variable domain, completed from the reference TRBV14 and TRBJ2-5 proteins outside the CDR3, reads EAGVTQFPSHSVIEKGQTVTLRCDPISGHDNLYWYRRVMGKEIKFLLHFVKESKQDESGMPNNRFLAERTGGTYSTLKVQPAELEDSGVYFCASSPGERLQETQYFGPGTRLLVL.